This T cell receptor beta chain was retrieved from a study of T cells in Graves' hyperthyroidism and ophthalmopathy. This clonotype was observed many times. The trim removed 1 base at V and 5 bases at J, leaving 7 bases unmatched. The CDR3 consists of 16 residues. Germline CDR1 and CDR2: DFQATT and SNEGSKA (reference sequence). There were TCR beta CDR3 regions amplified from RNA transcripts. A set of HTBI primers served as the primers for a first-round RT-PCR of the TCR CDR3. MiXCR, applied by TCRdb to the multiplex PCR reads, yields one record per CDR3 protein. Seen here are some 420,000 distinct CDR3 sequences, roughly 15% observed once, and the top ten hold about 5%.

The specimen sequenced was blood. The source is a woman younger than 30 with Graves' hyperthyroidism. This chain uses TRBV20-1 with TRBJ2-1; 11 positions agree with TRBD2. The CDR3 here is CSARGVSGRADNEQFF. The CDR3 nucleotides read TGCAGTGCTAGAGGGGTTAGCGGGAGGGCCGACAATGAGCAGTTCTTC.